Presented here are 24 T cell receptor beta chains from one specimen sequenced in a study of blood T cell repertoires in COVID-19. Repertoires were generated with immunoSEQ multiplex PCR, while TCRdb's copy carries only in-frame clones and drops some. Of roughly 250,000 clones detected, about 70% appear once; the ten largest clones hold around 3.2%. Sequencing used peripheral blood. These receptors were obtained from a woman of 80 years or more with acute or convalescent COVID-19.

This chain connects TRBV5-4 to TRBJ1-3; D is perhaps TRBD1 (5 bases). The germline CDR1 and CDR2 sequences are SGHNT and YYREEE (reference sequence). With 0 bases removed from V and 4 bases from J, the gap between germline ends came to 17 bases. The CDR3 runs 17 residues. CDR3: CASSLAGGGDGGNTIYF. CDR3 nucleotides: TGTGCCAGCAGCTTGGCCGGTGGGGGGGACGGAGGAAACACCATATATTTT.

The rearrangement uses TRBV27 and TRBJ1-2, with D tentatively TRBD1 (6 bases). Germline V gene lookup returns CDR1 MNHEY and CDR2 SMNVEV (reference sequence). Between the trimmed V and J ends, which lost 4 bases and 7 bases, there was a span of 19 bases. The CDR3 length is 15 residues. The CDR3 DNA is TGTGCCAGCAGTTCCCGGGGGGGCAGGGTCGGTGGCTACACCTTC. Translated: CASSSRGGRVGGYTF.

The rearrangement uses TRBV7-6 and TRBJ2-2, with 7 bases matching TRBD2. Trimming took 7 bases from V and 4 from J; bases not matched to a gene: 9. Germline values: CDR1 SGHVS, CDR2 FNYEAQ. This CDR3 has 15 amino acids. The CDR3 nucleotides read TGTGCCAGCACACGTAGAAGCGGGACCACCGGGGAGCTGTTTTTT. Protein: CASTRRSGTTGELFF.

A single count supports this clone. The CDR3 sequence is CASSHSHAFNPDSSNTEAFF. DNA for the CDR3: TGCGCCAGCAGTCACAGCCACGCGTTCAACCCGGACAGCTCGAACACTGAAGCTTTCTTT. The V gene is TRBV23-1, the J gene TRBJ1-1; possible D gene TRBD1, 6 bases. TRBV23-1 has ORF status, its function being uncertain. CDR3 length: 20 amino acids. The germline V and J ends were trimmed by 3 bases and 1 base, with 27 bases remaining between them.

The CDR3 here is CASRREAFF. The CDR3 DNA sequence: TGCGCCAGCAGGAGGGAAGCTTTCTTT. V usage is TRBV4-3 and J usage is TRBJ1-1, with D unclear. The CDR3 extends over 9 amino acids. Trimming took off 6 bases at V and 8 bases at J, with 4 bases between the two ends. The germline gives CDR1 LGHNA, CDR2 YSLEER.

The rearrangement links TRBV5-4 to TRBJ1-2; tentative D call: TRBD1 (6 bases). The germline gives CDR1 SGHNT, CDR2 YYREEE (reference sequence). Trimming took off 4 bases at V and 6 bases at J, with 13 bases between the two ends. The CDR3 is made up of 13 amino acids. The CDR3 sequence: CASSPGQRDGYTF. CDR3 DNA sequence: TGTGCCAGCAGCCCCGGACAGAGGGATGGCTACACCTTC.

This clone occurred a few times. The gene calls are TRBV18 and TRBJ1-2; D remains ambiguous. Trimming shortened V by 6 bases and J by 0 bases, and 8 bases separated the two germline ends. The CDR3 consists of 13 residues. The V gene's germline CDR1 is KGHSH and CDR2 LQKENI. The CDR3 DNA sequence: TGTGCCAGCTCGTCGGTCGCTAACTATGGCTACACCTTC. Its translation is CASSSVANYGYTF.

This clone was observed a handful of times. This chain uses TRBV20-1 with TRBJ1-2, with 7 positions matching TRBD1. The germline gives CDR1 DFQATT, CDR2 SNEGSKA (reference sequence). CDR3 length equals 11 residues. V gave up 4 bases and J gave up 7 bases; unmatched junction bases: 3. The CDR3 nucleotides read TGCAGTGCTAAGACAGGGACTGGCTACACCTTC. Its translation is CSAKTGTGYTF.

This rearrangement joins TRBV7-2 to TRBJ2-3; 9 bases agree with TRBD2. V trimming: 7 bases; J trimming: 7 bases; junction bases outside the gene matches: 15. The CDR3 consists of 16 residues. Germline V gives CDR1 SGHTA, CDR2 FQGNSA. The CDR3 region has the DNA TGTGCCAGCACCCTCAGGGGCGGGGGGGGGCTGAATACGCAGTATTTT. It codes for CASTLRGGGGLNTQYF.

The CDR3 spells CASSSPSGRGNEQFF. CDR3 bases: TGTGCCAGCAGCTCTCCCAGCGGGAGGGGCAATGAGCAGTTCTTC. The rearrangement links TRBV5-4 to TRBJ2-1; the match to TRBD2 covers 10 bases. In germline, CDR1 is SGHNT, CDR2 YYREEE (reference sequence). V lost 3 bases and J lost 6; bases outside the gene matches: 6. The CDR3 sequence is 15 residues long.

This clone was counted ten times or more. The V and J genes are TRBV20-1 and TRBJ2-1; 7 positions agree with TRBD2. The CDR3 runs 11 residues. After removal of 7 bases from V and 16 bases from J, the junction contained 13 bases not matched to a gene. Per germline, CDR1 DFQATT and CDR2 SNEGSKA (reference sequence). The DNA of the CDR3 is TGCAGTGTCATACCTCCGGGGGGTGAATTCTTC. Residues: CSVIPPGGEFF.

The rearrangement joins TRBV27 to TRBJ1-3, with D possibly matching TRBD1 (5 bases). The CDR3 is 16 amino acids. V was shortened by 7 bases and J by 3 bases, with 19 bases between the two germline ends. The germline gives CDR1 MNHEY, CDR2 SMNVEV (reference sequence). The CDR3 bases are TGTGCCAGCATGAGGCGGGGCAGGGACTTTGGAAACACCATATATTTT. It translates to CASMRRGRDFGNTIYF.

This clone was seen only a few times. The chain recombines TRBV3-1 (or the pseudogene TRBV3-2) with TRBJ1-3; D gene unclear. This CDR3 has 15 amino acids. The V end was cut by 0 bases, the J end by 2 bases, with 8 bases between. Germline CDR1 and CDR2: LGHDT and YNNKEL (reference sequence). The CDR3 coding sequence is TGTGCCAGCAGCCAAGACCCTTCCCCTGGAAACACCATATATTTT. Translation gives CASSQDPSPGNTIYF.

In its sample, this clone was seen a few times. The chain uses TRBV5-1 and TRBJ1-1; D call uncertain. The CDR3 is made up of 15 amino acids. Trimming removed 4 bases from V and 1 base from J, with 14 bases in between. From germline, CDR1 is SGHRS and CDR2 YFSETQ. In DNA, the CDR3 is TGCGCCAGCAGCCCACTAGGACGGCCGAACACTGAAGCTTTCTTT. Translating it yields CASSPLGRPNTEAFF.

This chain connects TRBV6-6 to TRBJ1-1; no definite D call. Trimming pared 5 bases from V and 5 bases from J, leaving 21 bases between. The CDR3 contains 16 residues. Germline V gene data show CDR1 as MNHNY and CDR2 as SVGAGI (reference sequence). The CDR3 protein is CASSTSRSLLSTEAFF. In DNA form, the CDR3 reads TGTGCCAGCAGTACCTCTCGGTCCCTCCTTAGTACTGAAGCTTTCTTT.

This clone was found once. The chain links TRBV24-1 to TRBJ2-2, with D possibly being TRBD1 (6 bases). V was trimmed by 0 bases and J by 4 bases, leaving 20 bases between them. From germline, CDR1 is KGHDR and CDR2 SFDVKD. The CDR3 consists of 19 residues. The CDR3 region is CATSDLSMSRTAATGELFF. The CDR3 coding sequence is TGTGCCACCAGTGATTTGAGTATGAGCCGGACAGCCGCCACCGGGGAGCTGTTTTTT.

The chain joins TRBV2 to TRBJ1-1, with D possibly matching TRBD1 (5 bases). CDR3 size: 14 residues. The V end was cut by 7 bases, the J end by 3 bases, with 15 bases between. The germline CDR1 and CDR2 sequences are SNHLY and FYNNEI. The CDR3 region is CASNFMGGHTEAFF. For the CDR3, the DNA is TGTGCCAGCAATTTTATGGGGGGTCACACTGAAGCTTTCTTT.

The genes are TRBV7-9 and TRBJ1-2, with TRBD1 identical over 8 bases. Per the germline V gene, CDR1 is SEHNR and CDR2 is FQNEAQ (reference sequence). This CDR3 is 14 amino acids long. J gave up 6 bases and V 8 bases, and 11 bases lay outside the gene matches. CDR3 residues: CASPRGAGGHGYTF. The CDR3 bases are TGTGCCAGCCCTCGAGGAGCAGGGGGCCATGGCTACACCTTC.

The CDR3 region is CASSPGAGELFF. The DNA of the CDR3 is TGTGCCAGCAGTCCAGGGGCCGGGGAGCTGTTTTTT. The chain links TRBV2 to TRBJ2-2; tentative D call: TRBD1 (6 bases). CDR1 is SNHLY, CDR2 FYNNEI, per germline. V was clipped by 5 bases and J by 6 bases, with 7 bases between them. The CDR3 sequence is 12 residues long.

In its sample, this clone was seen a few times. The genes are TRBV4-2 and TRBJ2-5; possible D gene TRBD2, 6 bases. This CDR3 contains 16 residues. Germline V CDR1 and CDR2: LGHNA, YNFKEQ. Trimming took 0 bases from V and 2 from J, leaving 13 bases between them. The DNA of the CDR3 is TGTGCCAGCAGCCAAGATCGTTCGGGAGCGCAAGAGACCCAGTACTTC. Amino acid sequence: CASSQDRSGAQETQYF.

This clone was detected only a few times. The genes are TRBV4-2 and TRBJ2-3, with TRBD2 identical over 14 bases. The ends lost 2 bases at V and 2 bases at J; junction bases unmatched: 6. This CDR3 is 18 amino acids long. Germline values: CDR1 LGHNA, CDR2 YNFKEQ. The DNA of the CDR3 is TGTGCCAGCAGCCAAACTGGGACTAGCGGGGGACCCACAGATACGCAGTATTTT. Translation: CASSQTGTSGGPTDTQYF.

This clone appeared once. This chain uses TRBV3-1 (or the pseudogene TRBV3-2) with TRBJ2-7; 7 bases map to TRBD2. CDR1 and CDR2 from the germline V gene are LGHDT and YNNKEL (reference sequence). V trimming: 0 bases; J trimming: 2 bases; junction bases outside the gene matches: 7. The CDR3 spans 16 residues. CDR3 in DNA: TGTGCCAGCAGCCAAGAAAGGCGCGGGAGTCCCTACGAGCAGTACTTC. Its translation: CASSQERRGSPYEQYF.

For the CDR3, the DNA is TGTGCCAGCAGCTGGTGGGGCGTCCAAGAGACCCAGTACTTC. Protein product: CASSWWGVQETQYF. The chain uses TRBV16 and TRBJ2-5, with a possible D match to TRBD1 (5 bases). This CDR3 is built from 14 residues. Trimming cost V 5 bases and J 1 base, with 11 bases left between them. Germline V gene data show CDR1 as KGHSY and CDR2 as FQNENV.

The rearrangement joins TRBV4-3 to TRBJ2-3; no reliable D call. Trimming removed 1 base at V and 2 bases at J, with 13 bases between. CDR1 and CDR2 (germline): LGHNA, YSLEER. The CDR3 runs 16 residues. The DNA of the CDR3 is TGCGCCAGCAGCCAAGGGAGCCTCCGTTTCACAGATACGCAGTATTTT. Its protein is CASSQGSLRFTDTQYF.